This T cell receptor beta chain was obtained from a study of beta chain features in type 1 diabetes. TCRB transcripts that were expressed got sequenced, as all of the isolated RNA had been reverse transcribed. The average output of naive, central memory and regulatory T cell samples was millions of reads. Clones were sequenced by immunoSEQ multiplex PCR, and TCRdb holds only the in-frame ones, with some missing. The sample has 55,000 to 85,000 clones, more than 45% seen once. Germline V lookup: CDR1 SGHTA, CDR2 FQGNSA. The length of the CDR3 is 12 residues. Trimming removed 2 bases from V and 4 bases from J, with 6 bases in between. Sorted populations all had greater than 95% purity. Study-level points and caveats: More deletions and fewer insertions at VDJ junctions were found in patients with type 1 diabetes. Within patients, naive, central memory and Treg TCRB repertoires seemed more similar than within healthy donors. Among patients with Type 1 diabetes, TCRB CDR3s were moderately but significantly shorter in every one of the four CD4+ subsets.

Points on this clone: Its antigen is currently unknown.

The rearrangement joins TRBV7-2 to TRBJ2-7; maybe TRBD1 (5 bases). The source of this sequence is a man aged 30 to 39 with type 1 diabetes. The sample consisted of central memory CD4+ T cells from blood. CDR3 in amino acids: CASSLQGYEQYF. The CDR3 nucleotides read TGTGCCAGCAGCTTACAGGGTTACGAGCAGTACTTC.